Sequencing of this T cell receptor (beta chain) was carried out in a study of T cell changes during pregnancy in multiple sclerosis. V trimming: 0 bases; J trimming: 4 bases; junction bases outside the gene matches: 4. The length of the CDR3 is 15 residues. CDR1 and CDR2 from the germline V gene are SGHNT and YYREEE (reference sequence). Clones were read by immunoSEQ multiplex PCR, and TCRdb kept only the in-frame ones, dropping some. Counted here are tens of thousands of clones, 91% occurring once; the ten biggest clones make up 1.5% to 2%. This specimen was CD4+ T cells from peripheral blood mononuclear cells, taken after pregnancy. The sequence was obtained from a female donor in good health, enrolled as a control in a pregnancy study. The J gene is TRBJ2-1, the V gene TRBV5-4; 7 bases are shared with TRBD2. The CDR3 DNA reads TGTGCCAGCAGCTTGGGGGCGGGGGAATACAATGAGCAGTTCTTC. Amino acids: CASSLGAGEYNEQFF.